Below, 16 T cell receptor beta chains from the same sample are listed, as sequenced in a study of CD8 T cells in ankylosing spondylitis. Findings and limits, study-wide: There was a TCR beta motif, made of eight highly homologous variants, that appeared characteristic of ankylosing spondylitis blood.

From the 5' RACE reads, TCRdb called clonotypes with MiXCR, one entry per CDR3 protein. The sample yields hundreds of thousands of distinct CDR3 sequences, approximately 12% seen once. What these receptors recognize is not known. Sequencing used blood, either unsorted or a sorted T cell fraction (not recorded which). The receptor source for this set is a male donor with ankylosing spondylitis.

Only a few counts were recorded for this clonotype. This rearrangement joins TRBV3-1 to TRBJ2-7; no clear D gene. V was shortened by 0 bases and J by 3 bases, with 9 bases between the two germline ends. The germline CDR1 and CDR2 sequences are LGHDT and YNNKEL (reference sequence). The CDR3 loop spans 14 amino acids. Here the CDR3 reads CASSQEVGLYEQYF. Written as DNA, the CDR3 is TGTGCCAGCAGCCAAGAAGTTGGCCTCTACGAGCAGTACTTC.

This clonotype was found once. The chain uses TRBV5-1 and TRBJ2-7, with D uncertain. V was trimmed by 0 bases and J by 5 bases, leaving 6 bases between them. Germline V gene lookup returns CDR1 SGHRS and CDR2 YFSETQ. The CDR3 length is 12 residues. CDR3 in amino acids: CASSLGANEQYF. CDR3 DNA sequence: TGCGCCAGCAGCTTGGGTGCCAACGAGCAGTACTTC. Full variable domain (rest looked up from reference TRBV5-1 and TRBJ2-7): KAGVTQTPRYLIKTRGQQVTLSCSPISGHRSVSWYQQTPGQGLQFLFEYFSETQRNKGNFPGRFSGRQFSNSRSEMNVSTLELGDSALYLCASSLGANEQYFGPGTRLTVT.

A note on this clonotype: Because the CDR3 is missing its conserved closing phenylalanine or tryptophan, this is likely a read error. The chain's CDR3 is CASSGRGDSYEQYI. CDR3 nucleotide sequence: TGTGCCAGCAGCGGGCGGGGAGACTCCTACGAGCAGTACATC. This chain uses TRBV7-9 with TRBJ2-7; TRBD2 is a possible D gene (6 bases). V lost 5 bases and J lost 0, with 11 bases in between. Germline V CDR1 and CDR2: SEHNR, FQNEAQ (reference sequence). This CDR3 has 14 residues.

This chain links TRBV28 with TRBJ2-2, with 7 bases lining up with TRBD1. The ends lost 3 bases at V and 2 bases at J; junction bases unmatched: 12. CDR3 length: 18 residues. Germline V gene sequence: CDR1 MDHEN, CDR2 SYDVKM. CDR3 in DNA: TGTGCCAGCAGTTTGCGAACAGGGGTCGGTCTCAACACCGGGGAGCTGTTTTTT. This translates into CASSLRTGVGLNTGELFF.

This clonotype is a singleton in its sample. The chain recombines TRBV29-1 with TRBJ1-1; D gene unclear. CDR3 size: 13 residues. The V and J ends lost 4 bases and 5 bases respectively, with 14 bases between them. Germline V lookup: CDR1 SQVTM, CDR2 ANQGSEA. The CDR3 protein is CSVVGILRTEAFF. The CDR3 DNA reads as TGCAGCGTTGTGGGGATCTTGCGAACTGAAGCTTTCTTT.

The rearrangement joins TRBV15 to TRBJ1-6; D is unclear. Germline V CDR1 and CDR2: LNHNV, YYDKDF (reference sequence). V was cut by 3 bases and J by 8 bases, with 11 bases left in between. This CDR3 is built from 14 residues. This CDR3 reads CATSSRVTDSPLHF. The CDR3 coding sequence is TGTGCCACCAGCAGTCGGGTTACCGATTCACCCCTCCACTTT.

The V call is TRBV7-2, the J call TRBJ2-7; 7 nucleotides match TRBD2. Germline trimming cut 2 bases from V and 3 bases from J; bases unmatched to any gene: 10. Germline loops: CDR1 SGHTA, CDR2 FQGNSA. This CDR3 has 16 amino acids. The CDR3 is CASSLKTSGRLYEQYF. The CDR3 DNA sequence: TGTGCCAGCAGCTTAAAAACCTCCGGGAGGCTCTACGAGCAGTACTTC.

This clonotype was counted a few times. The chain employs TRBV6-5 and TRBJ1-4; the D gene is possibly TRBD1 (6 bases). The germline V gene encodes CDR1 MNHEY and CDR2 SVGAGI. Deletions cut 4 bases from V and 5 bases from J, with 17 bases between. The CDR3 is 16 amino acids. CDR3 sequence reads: CASSSRPGVGNEKLFF. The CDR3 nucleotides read TGTGCCAGCAGTTCTCGCCCAGGGGTGGGGAATGAAAAACTGTTTTTT.

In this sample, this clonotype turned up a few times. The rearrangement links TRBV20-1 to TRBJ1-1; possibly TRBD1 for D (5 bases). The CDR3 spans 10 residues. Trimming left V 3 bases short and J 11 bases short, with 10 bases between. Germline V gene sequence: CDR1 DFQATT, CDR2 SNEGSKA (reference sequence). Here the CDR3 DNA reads TGCAGTGCTAGCGAGGGGCGCGCTTTCTTT. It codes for CSASEGRAFF.

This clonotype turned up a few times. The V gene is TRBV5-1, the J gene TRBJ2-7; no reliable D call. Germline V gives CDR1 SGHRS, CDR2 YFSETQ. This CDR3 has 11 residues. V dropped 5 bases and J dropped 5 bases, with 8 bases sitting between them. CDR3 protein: CASRFGDEQYF. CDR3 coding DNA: TGCGCCAGCAGGTTCGGAGACGAGCAGTACTTC.

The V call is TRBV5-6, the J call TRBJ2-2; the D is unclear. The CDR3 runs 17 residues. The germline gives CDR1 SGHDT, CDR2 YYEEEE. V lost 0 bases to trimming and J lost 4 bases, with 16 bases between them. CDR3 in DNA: TGTGCCAGCAGCTTGGGAATTACCAAACTACGCACCGGGGAGCTGTTTTTT. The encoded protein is CASSLGITKLRTGELFF.

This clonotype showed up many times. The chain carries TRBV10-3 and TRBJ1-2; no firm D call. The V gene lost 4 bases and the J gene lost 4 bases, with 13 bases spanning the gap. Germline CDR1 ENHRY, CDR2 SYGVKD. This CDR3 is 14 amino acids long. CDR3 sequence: CAISAQTRIYGYTF. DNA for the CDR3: TGTGCCATCAGTGCCCAAACACGCATCTATGGCTACACCTTC.

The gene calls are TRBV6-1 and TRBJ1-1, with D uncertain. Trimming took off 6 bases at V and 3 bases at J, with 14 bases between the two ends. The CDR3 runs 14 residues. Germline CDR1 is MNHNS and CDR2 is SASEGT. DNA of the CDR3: TGTGCCAGCAGAACACGCCTTGGGGACACTGAAGCTTTCTTT. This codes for CASRTRLGDTEAFF.

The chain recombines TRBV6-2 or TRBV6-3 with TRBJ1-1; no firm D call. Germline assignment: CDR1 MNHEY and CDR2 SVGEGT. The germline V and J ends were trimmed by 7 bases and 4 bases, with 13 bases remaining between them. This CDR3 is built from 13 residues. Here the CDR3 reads CASTFRESTEAFF. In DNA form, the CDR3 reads TGTGCCAGCACCTTCCGGGAGTCCACTGAAGCTTTCTTT.

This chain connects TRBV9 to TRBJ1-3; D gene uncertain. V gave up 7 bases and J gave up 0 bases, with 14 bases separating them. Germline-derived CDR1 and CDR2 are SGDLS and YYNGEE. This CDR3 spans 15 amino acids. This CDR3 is CASGGMGYSGNTIYF. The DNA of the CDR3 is TGTGCCAGCGGAGGGATGGGCTACTCTGGAAACACCATATATTTT.

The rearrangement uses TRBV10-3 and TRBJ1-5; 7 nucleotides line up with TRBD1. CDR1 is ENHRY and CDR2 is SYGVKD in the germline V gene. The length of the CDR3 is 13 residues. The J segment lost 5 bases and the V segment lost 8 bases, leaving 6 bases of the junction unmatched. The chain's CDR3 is CAIADRDDQPQHF. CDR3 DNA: TGTGCCATCGCAGACAGGGACGATCAGCCCCAGCATTTT.